Listed here are 20 T cell receptor beta chains from one sample, sequenced in a study of OX40 agonist ivuxolimab in advanced cancers. Sequencing used immunoSEQ multiplex PCR; TCRdb keeps in-frame clones, though not all of them. Of roughly 76,000 clones detected, approximately 85% appear once; the ten largest clones hold roughly 25%. Here the sequenced sample was CD4+ or CD8+ T cells sorted from blood, taken in a trial of the OX40 agonist ivuxolimab. The origin of the receptors is an adult with an advanced solid tumor such as melanoma, head and neck, liver or kidney cancer.

The chain recombines TRBV5-5 with TRBJ1-1, with TRBD1 identical over 8 bases. The J segment lost 3 bases and the V segment lost 7 bases, leaving 8 bases of the junction unmatched. The CDR3 is 14 amino acids. CDR1 is SGHKS, CDR2 YYEKEE, per germline (reference sequence). The chain's CDR3 is CASGKQGVDTEAFF. CDR3 DNA: TGTGCCAGCGGAAAACAGGGGGTGGACACTGAAGCTTTCTTT.

The chain has TRBV7-9 and TRBJ1-3; the D is unclear. CDR3 size: 13 residues. Germline CDR1 SEHNR, CDR2 FQNEAQ (reference sequence). V was pared by 5 bases and J by 4 bases, with 9 bases between. This CDR3 reads CASSPTWGNTIYF. As DNA, the CDR3 is TGTGCCAGCAGCCCCACCTGGGGAAACACCATATATTTT.

This clone has only a few counts. The chain joins TRBV7-8 to TRBJ1-1; maybe TRBD1 (6 bases). The germline V gene has CDR1 SGHVS and CDR2 FQNEAQ. V was pared by 1 base and J by 5 bases, with 11 bases between. The CDR3 totals 14 residues. The CDR3, as DNA: TGTGCCAGCAGCTTAGAAAAGAGGGGGACTGAAGCTTTCTTT. Translation gives CASSLEKRGTEAFF. Full variable domain (missing parts from reference TRBV7-8 and TRBJ1-1): GAGVSQSPRYKVAKRGQDVALRCDPISGHVSLFWYQQALGQGPEFLTYFQNEAQLDKSGLPSDRFFAERPEGSVSTLKIQRTQQEDSAVYLCASSLEKRGTEAFFGQGTRLTVV.

The rearrangement joins TRBV11-2 to TRBJ1-4, with TRBD1 matching 9 bases. The junction had 2 bases not matched to a gene; V was cut back by 3 bases and J by 3 bases. The CDR3 has 15 residues. Looked up from germline, CDR1 is SGHAT and CDR2 is FQNNGV. CDR3 region: CASSLDRGSNEKLFF. CDR3 coding DNA: TGTGCCAGCAGCTTGGACAGGGGTTCTAATGAAAAACTGTTTTTT.

The CDR3 DNA reads as TGTGCCAGCGACGGGGGACAGGGGATTTTTAGCTACACCTTC. Translating it yields CASDGGQGIFSYTF. V usage is TRBV6-1 and J usage is TRBJ1-2; TRBD1 agrees at 10 bases. The CDR3 covers 14 residues. V was clipped by 8 bases and J by 9 bases; unmatched bases: 12. CDR1 and CDR2 from the germline V gene are MNHNS and SASEGT.

The V gene is TRBV19, the J gene TRBJ2-7, with 8 bases lining up with TRBD2. Germline assignment: CDR1 LNHDA and CDR2 SQIVND (reference sequence). The length of the CDR3 is 14 residues. V was pared by 3 bases and J by 8 bases, with 9 bases of the junction left unmatched. The CDR3 DNA reads as TGTGCCAGTAGTATCCCGGGAGGGGTCACCAAGCAGTACTTC. Its translation: CASSIPGGVTKQYF.

This rearrangement joins TRBV9 to TRBJ2-7; a possible D gene is TRBD1 (6 bases). Germline V gene sequence: CDR1 SGDLS, CDR2 YYNGEE. V was trimmed by 0 bases and J by 3 bases, leaving 13 bases between them. CDR3 length: 15 amino acids. The DNA for the CDR3 is TGTGCCAGCAGCGTAGCACCGGGACATAACTACGAGCAGTACTTC. It translates to CASSVAPGHNYEQYF.

This clone was found once. The chain links TRBV6-5 to TRBJ2-1, with D uncertain. Germline values: CDR1 MNHEY, CDR2 SVGAGI. CDR3 length equals 15 residues. The V gene lost 1 base and the J gene lost 1 base, with 8 bases spanning the gap. This CDR3 reads CASSYWAQSYNEQFF. The CDR3 coding sequence is TGTGCCAGCAGTTACTGGGCCCAATCCTACAATGAGCAGTTCTTC.

The chain uses TRBV30 and TRBJ1-5; 7 bases align to TRBD1. This CDR3 is built from 15 residues. The ends lost 4 bases at V and 6 bases at J; junction bases unmatched: 12. Germline assignment: CDR1 GTSNPN and CDR2 SVGIG (reference sequence). This chain's CDR3 is CAWKENRGFAQPQHF. The CDR3, as DNA: TGTGCCTGGAAAGAAAACAGGGGATTCGCTCAGCCCCAGCATTTT. The entire variable domain, with the rest obtained from reference TRBV30 and TRBJ1-5, is as follows: SQTIHQWPATLVQPVGSPLSLECTVEGTSNPNLYWYRQAAGRGLQLLFYSVGIGQISSEVPQNLSASRPQDRQFILSSKKLLLSDSGFYLCAWKENRGFAQPQHFGDGTRLSIL.

The chain links TRBV18 to TRBJ1-1, with D maybe TRBD1 (5 bases). CDR1 is KGHSH and CDR2 is LQKENI in the germline V gene. The germline V and J ends were trimmed by 4 bases and 1 base, with 19 bases remaining between them. The CDR3 consists of 17 residues. For the CDR3, the DNA is TGTGCCAGCTCACTCACCGGCGGAGGGGAAAGGAACACTGAAGCTTTCTTT. Translation: CASSLTGGGERNTEAFF. The full variable domain, rest sourced from reference TRBV18 and TRBJ1-1, is NAGVMQNPRHLVRRRGQEARLRCSPMKGHSHVYWYRQLPEEGLKFMVYLQKENIIDESGMPKERFSAEFPKEGPSILRIQQVVRGDSAAYFCASSLTGGGERNTEAFFGQGTRLTVV.

This clone was seen many times. The J gene is TRBJ1-2, the V gene TRBV7-9, with a weak D call TRBD1 (6 bases). CDR3 size: 13 residues. Germline CDR1 and CDR2: SEHNR and FQNEAQ (reference sequence). Between the trimmed V and J ends, which lost 4 bases and 9 bases, there was a span of 15 bases. The CDR3 loop reads CASSSGRQDSYTF. For the CDR3, the DNA is TGTGCCAGCAGCTCAGGGAGACAGGACAGCTACACCTTC.

This chain connects TRBV6-5 to TRBJ1-6; D remains ambiguous. This CDR3 is 14 amino acids long. In germline, CDR1 is MNHEY, CDR2 SVGAGI. Trimming shortened V by 2 bases and J by 6 bases, and 8 bases separated the two germline ends. Written as DNA, the CDR3 is TGTGCCAGCAGTTACAAGGGAACTAATTCACCCCTCCACTTT. Residues: CASSYKGTNSPLHF.

This rearrangement joins TRBV11-2 to TRBJ1-2; a weak D match, TRBD1 (5 bases). The CDR3 covers 15 residues. Germline V CDR1 and CDR2: SGHAT, FQNNGV. Trimming cost V 1 base and J 4 bases, with 13 bases left between them. The CDR3 DNA sequence: TGTGCCAGCAGCTTAGGCCCGGGGGTGGGCTATGGCTACACCTTC. Amino acids: CASSLGPGVGYGYTF.

The CDR3 loop is CASSPPQQGSNGNTIYF. In DNA form, the CDR3 reads TGTGCCAGCTCACCACCGCAACAGGGGTCGAACGGAAACACCATATATTTT. The chain employs TRBV18 and TRBJ1-3; 7 bases line up with TRBD1. Germline V gene sequence: CDR1 KGHSH, CDR2 LQKENI. V lost 0 bases to trimming and J lost 4 bases; unmatched junction nucleotides: 9. The CDR3 extends over 17 amino acids.

The chain combines TRBV28 with TRBJ2-7; D is possibly TRBD1 (5 bases). V was cut by 4 bases and J by 4 bases, with 11 bases left in between. Germline CDR1 reads MDHEN; CDR2 reads SYDVKM. This CDR3 contains 13 residues. The CDR3 DNA reads TGTGCCAGCAGTTCAGGGTTCCCTTACGAGCAGTACTTC. Its translation is CASSSGFPYEQYF. Together with reference TRBV28 and TRBJ2-7, the CDR3 gives the full variable domain: DVKVTQSSRYLVKRTGEKVFLECVQDMDHENMFWYRQDPGLGLRLIYFSYDVKMKEKGDIPEGYSVSREKKERFSLILESASTNQTSMYLCASSSGFPYEQYFGPGTRLTVT.

V and J are TRBV5-1 and TRBJ2-7, with D perhaps matching TRBD1 or TRBD2 (5 bases each). V gave up 3 bases and J gave up 5 bases, with 15 bases separating them. CDR1 and CDR2 (germline): SGHRS, YFSETQ. This CDR3 region has 14 residues. This chain's CDR3 is CASSSQVQGDEQYF. CDR3 coding DNA: TGCGCCAGCAGCTCACAGGTCCAGGGAGACGAGCAGTACTTC.

This clone showed up just once. The J gene is TRBJ1-2, the V gene TRBV28, with TRBD1 identical over 7 bases. In germline, CDR1 is MDHEN, CDR2 SYDVKM. The CDR3 is 14 residues long. J lost 4 bases, V lost 5 bases, and 7 bases had no gene match. CDR3 coding DNA: TGTGCCAGCAGTCCCGGGACAGCTCTCTATGGCTACACCTTC. It encodes CASSPGTALYGYTF.

This chain joins TRBV19 and TRBJ1-4; perhaps TRBD1 as D (6 bases). The CDR3 is 13 residues long. V lost 6 bases and J lost 6, with 11 bases in between. Germline V lookup: CDR1 LNHDA, CDR2 SQIVND (reference sequence). The CDR3 DNA reads as TGTGCCAGTAGCTCAAGGGGGGATGAAAAACTGTTTTTT. Protein: CASSSRGDEKLFF.

The V gene is TRBV9, the J gene TRBJ2-3; D unresolved. The CDR3 covers 17 residues. Germline-derived CDR1 and CDR2 are SGDLS and YYNGEE. Deletions cut 2 bases from V and 1 base from J, with 17 bases between. CDR3 amino acids: CASSVLSSTPGTDTQYF. The DNA of the CDR3 is TGTGCCAGCAGCGTCCTGTCTAGTACCCCGGGCACAGATACGCAGTATTTT.

The V gene is TRBV7-9, the J gene TRBJ1-4; 10 positions agree with TRBD1. The trim removed 4 bases at V and 2 bases at J, leaving 7 bases unmatched. The CDR3 contains 17 residues. Germline assignment: CDR1 SEHNR and CDR2 FQNEAQ (reference sequence). The CDR3, as DNA: TGTGCCAGCAGCTCCTATGGGACAGGGGCCACTAATGAAAAACTGTTTTTT. Residues: CASSSYGTGATNEKLFF.